This T cell receptor beta chain is from a study of T cell changes during pregnancy in multiple sclerosis. V lost 0 bases and J 1 base, leaving 11 bases between the germline ends. The CDR3 consists of 15 residues. CDR1 is SGHDT, CDR2 YYEEEE, per germline. Profiling relied on immunoSEQ multiplex PCR, and the TCRdb table lists in-frame clones only, not all of them. In the table there are some 64,000 clones, around 92% of which are singletons. The chain couples TRBV5-6 to TRBJ2-7; TRBD2 might be the D (5 bases). The sequencing here drew on peripheral blood, taken after pregnancy. This sequence originates from a female donor with multiple sclerosis, enrolled in a pregnancy study. The CDR3 spells CASSLEERTSYEQYF. As DNA, the CDR3 is TGTGCCAGCAGCTTGGAGGAGCGGACTTCCTACGAGCAGTACTTC.